The 12 T cell receptor beta chains below were found in one sample sequenced in a study of patients and donors after allogeneic stem cell transplantation. MiXCR was run by TCRdb on the RT-PCR reads, yielding one entry per CDR3 protein. The repertoire holds roughly 1,600 distinct CDR3 sequences, with more than 5.5% as singletons. Sequenced input: blood, either unsorted or a sorted T cell fraction (not recorded which). These receptors came from a human donor who was either an allogeneic HSCT recipient or a stem cell or donor lymphocyte infusion donor (not recorded which). It is not recorded whose cells these are; they may come from a transplant donor.

The CDR3 coding sequence is TGTGCCAGCAGCCCACAGGGTAGCGGGAGTGCTCGGTATTTT. Its protein is CASSPQGSGSARYF. The V gene is TRBV7-3, the J gene TRBJ2-3; 9 bases are shared with TRBD2. CDR1 is SGHTA, CDR2 FQGTGA, per germline. This CDR3 comprises 14 residues. V shed 5 bases, J shed 14 bases, and the junction held 14 bases outside the gene matches.

The rearrangement joins TRBV6-2 or TRBV6-3 to TRBJ2-1; 11 bases match TRBD2. Germline V lookup: CDR1 MNHEY, CDR2 SVGEGT. The length of the CDR3 is 17 residues. V shed 2 bases, J shed 2 bases, and the junction held 5 bases outside the gene matches. The CDR3: CASSYQGTSGPYNEQFF. CDR3 nucleotides: TGTGCCAGCAGTTACCAAGGGACTAGCGGACCCTACAATGAGCAGTTCTTC.

The chain has TRBV9 and TRBJ1-1; tentatively, D is TRBD1 (5 bases). The CDR3 length is 16 residues. Trimming removed 1 base from V and 4 bases from J, with 17 bases in between. Germline V CDR1 and CDR2: SGDLS, YYNGEE. The CDR3 here is CASSVLGGTDFTEAFF. In DNA form, the CDR3 reads TGTGCCAGCAGCGTACTTGGCGGGACCGACTTCACTGAAGCTTTCTTT.

The CDR3 bases are TGTGCCAGCAGCAGGGACAGGAGCTCCTACGAGCAGTACTTC. As protein: CASSRDRSSYEQYF. The V and J genes are TRBV7-9 and TRBJ2-7; 8 positions match TRBD1. V shed 5 bases and J 0 bases; nucleotides not matched to a gene: 3. The V gene's germline CDR1 is SEHNR and CDR2 FQNEAQ (reference sequence). The CDR3 is 14 amino acids.

The chain employs TRBV5-8 and TRBJ2-7; D is undetermined. Germline V gene data show CDR1 as SGHTS and CDR2 as YDEGEE. This CDR3 is built from 11 residues. V lost 3 bases and J 3 bases, leaving 4 bases between the germline ends. The DNA of the CDR3 is TGTGCCAGCAGCTCGCTCTACGAGCAGTACTTC. Translation: CASSSLYEQYF. Combining the CDR3 with reference TRBV5-8 and TRBJ2-7 gives the whole variable domain EAGVTQSPTHLIKTRGQQATLRCSPISGHTSVYWYQQALGLGLQFLLWYDEGEERNRGNFPPRFSGRQFPNYSSELNVNALELEDSALYLCASSSLYEQYFGPGTRLTVT.

V is TRBV5-4 and J is TRBJ2-1; no clear D gene. The CDR3 sequence is 15 residues long. Germline assignment: CDR1 SGHNT and CDR2 YYREEE (reference sequence). V shed 2 bases and J shed 0 bases, with 9 bases lying between them. The CDR3 sequence: CASSFQVSSYNEQFF. The DNA for the CDR3 is TGTGCCAGCAGCTTTCAGGTTTCCTCCTACAATGAGCAGTTCTTC.

This clonotype was seen a few times. The genes are TRBV5-4 and TRBJ2-7, with 10 nucleotides matching TRBD1. In germline, CDR1 is SGHNT, CDR2 YYREEE (reference sequence). The CDR3 is made up of 13 amino acids. Unmatched junction bases numbered 8, after V lost 7 bases and J lost 7 bases. The CDR3 region is CASGRQGADEQYF. DNA of the CDR3: TGTGCCAGCGGAAGACAGGGGGCAGATGAGCAGTACTTC.

Within the sample, this clonotype is medium-sized (0.01 to 0.1%). A read error may account for a junction end that differs from germline. The chain carries TRBV7-7 and TRBJ2-7; D may correspond to TRBD1 or TRBD2 (5 bases each). CDR3 size: 15 residues. Per the germline V gene, CDR1 is SSHAT and CDR2 is FNYEAQ (reference sequence). This CDR3 reads CASSLAKGSSYEQYF. DNA of the CDR3: TGTGCTAGCAGCTTAGCTAAGGGGAGCTCCTACGAGCAGTACTTC.

This clonotype counts as medium-sized. This chain links TRBV11-2 with TRBJ2-1; 10 bases match TRBD2. With 1 base clipped from V and 5 bases from J, the junction kept 5 bases outside the gene matches. This CDR3 comprises 16 residues. CDR1 SGHAT and CDR2 FQNNGV come from the germline V gene. In DNA, the CDR3 is TGTGCCAGCAGCTTAGTTATACTAGCGGGAAACAATGAGCAGTTCTTC. Amino acid sequence: CASSLVILAGNNEQFF.

A few counts support this clonotype. The chain links TRBV5-1 to TRBJ2-1, with D uncertain. This CDR3 is built from 15 residues. Deletions cut 0 bases from V and 2 bases from J, with 9 bases between. Germline V lookup: CDR1 SGHRS, CDR2 YFSETQ. The CDR3, as DNA: TGCGCCAGCAGCTTGGACGGTTCCCCCTACAATGAGCAGTTCTTC. It specifies CASSLDGSPYNEQFF.

This clonotype was counted only a few times. This chain connects TRBV5-1 to TRBJ2-5; 8 nucleotides line up with TRBD1. Germline V gene lookup returns CDR1 SGHRS and CDR2 YFSETQ. CDR3 length: 17 amino acids. Losses at the gene ends were 4 bases for V and 1 base for J; bases not matched to a gene: 12. CDR3 in amino acids: CASSNSLRTGPQETQYF. The CDR3, as DNA: TGCGCCAGCAGCAACTCTCTGAGGACAGGGCCCCAAGAGACCCAGTACTTC.

The chain recombines TRBV7-2 with TRBJ2-7; D gene uncertain. Germline V gene sequence: CDR1 SGHTA, CDR2 FQGNSA. This CDR3 spans 12 amino acids. The germline V and J ends were trimmed by 5 bases and 0 bases, with 5 bases remaining between them. CDR3 DNA sequence: TGTGCCAGCAGCCGGATCTCCTACGAGCAGTACTTC. Translating it yields CASSRISYEQYF.